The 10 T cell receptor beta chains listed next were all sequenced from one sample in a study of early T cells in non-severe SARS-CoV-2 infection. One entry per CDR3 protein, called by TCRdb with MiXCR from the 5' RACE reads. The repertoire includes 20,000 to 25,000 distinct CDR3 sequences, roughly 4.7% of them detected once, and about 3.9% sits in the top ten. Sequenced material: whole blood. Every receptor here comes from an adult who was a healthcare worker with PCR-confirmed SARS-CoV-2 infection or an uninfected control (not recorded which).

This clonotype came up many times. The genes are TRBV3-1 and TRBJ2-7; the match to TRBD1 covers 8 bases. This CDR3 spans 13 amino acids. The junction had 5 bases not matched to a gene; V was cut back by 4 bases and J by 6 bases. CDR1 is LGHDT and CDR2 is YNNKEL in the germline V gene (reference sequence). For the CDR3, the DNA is TGTGCCAGCAGCCGGACAGGGCTAGGCGAGCAGTACTTC. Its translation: CASSRTGLGEQYF.

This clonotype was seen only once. CDR3 region: CASGTGPNEQYF. For the CDR3, the DNA is TGTGCCAGCGGGACGGGCCCTAACGAGCAGTACTTC. This chain links TRBV7-6 with TRBJ2-7; D may be TRBD1 or TRBD2 (5 bases each). Trimming cost V 8 bases and J 5 bases, with 13 bases left between them. CDR3 size: 12 residues. Germline V CDR1 and CDR2: SGHVS, FNYEAQ. The variable domain in full, with the rest retrieved from reference TRBV7-6 and TRBJ2-7, is GAGVSQSPRYKVTKRGQDVALRCDPISGHVSLYWYRQALGQGPEFLTYFNYEAQQDKSGLPNDRFSAERPEGSISTLTIQRTEQRDSAMYRCASGTGPNEQYFGPGTRLTVT.

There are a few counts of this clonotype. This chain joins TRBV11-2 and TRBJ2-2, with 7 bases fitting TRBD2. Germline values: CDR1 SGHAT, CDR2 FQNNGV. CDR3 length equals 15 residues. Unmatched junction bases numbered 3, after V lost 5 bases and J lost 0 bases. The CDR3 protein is CASSPGGTNTGELFF. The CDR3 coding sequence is TGTGCCAGCAGCCCGGGGGGAACGAACACCGGGGAGCTGTTTTTT.

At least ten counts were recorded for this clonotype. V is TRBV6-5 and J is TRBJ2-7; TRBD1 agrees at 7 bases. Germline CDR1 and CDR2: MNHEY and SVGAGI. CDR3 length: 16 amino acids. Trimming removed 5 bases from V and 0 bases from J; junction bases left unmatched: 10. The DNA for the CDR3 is TGTGCCAGCAGTAGCAGGACAGGATCGGGCTCCTACGAGCAGTACTTC. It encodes CASSSRTGSGSYEQYF.

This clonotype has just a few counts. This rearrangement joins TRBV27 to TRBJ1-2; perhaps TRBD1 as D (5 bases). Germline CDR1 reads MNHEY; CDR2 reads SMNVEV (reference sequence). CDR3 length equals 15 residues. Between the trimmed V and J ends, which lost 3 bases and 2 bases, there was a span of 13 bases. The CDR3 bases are TGTGCCAGCAGTTTTCGGAGTTGGGACAACTATGGCTACACCTTC. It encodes CASSFRSWDNYGYTF.

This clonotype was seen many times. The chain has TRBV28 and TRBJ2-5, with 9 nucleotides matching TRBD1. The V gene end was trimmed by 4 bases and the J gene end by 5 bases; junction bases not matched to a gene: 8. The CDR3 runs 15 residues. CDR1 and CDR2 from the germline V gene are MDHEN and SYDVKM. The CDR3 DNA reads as TGTGCCAGCAGTTCATCCGGGACAGGGTATGAGACCCAGTACTTC. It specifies CASSSSGTGYETQYF.

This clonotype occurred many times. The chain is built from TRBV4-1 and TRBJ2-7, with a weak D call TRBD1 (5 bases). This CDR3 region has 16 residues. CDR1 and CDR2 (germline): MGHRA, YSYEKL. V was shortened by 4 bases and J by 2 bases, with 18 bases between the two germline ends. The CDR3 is CASSPPAGQGTYEQYF. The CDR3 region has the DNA TGCGCCAGCAGCCCCCCCGCCGGGCAGGGAACCTACGAGCAGTACTTC.

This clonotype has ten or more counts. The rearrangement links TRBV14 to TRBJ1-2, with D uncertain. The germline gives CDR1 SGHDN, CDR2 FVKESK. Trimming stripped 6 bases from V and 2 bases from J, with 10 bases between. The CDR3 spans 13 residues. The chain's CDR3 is CASSEGLNYGYTF. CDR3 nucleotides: TGTGCCAGCAGTGAAGGGCTCAACTATGGCTACACCTTC.

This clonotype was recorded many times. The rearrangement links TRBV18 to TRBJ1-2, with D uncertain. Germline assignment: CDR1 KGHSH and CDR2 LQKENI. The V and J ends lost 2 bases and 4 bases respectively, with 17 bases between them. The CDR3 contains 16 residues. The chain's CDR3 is CASSPELDRDLYGYTF. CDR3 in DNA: TGTGCCAGCTCACCAGAGCTGGACCGAGACCTCTATGGCTACACCTTC.

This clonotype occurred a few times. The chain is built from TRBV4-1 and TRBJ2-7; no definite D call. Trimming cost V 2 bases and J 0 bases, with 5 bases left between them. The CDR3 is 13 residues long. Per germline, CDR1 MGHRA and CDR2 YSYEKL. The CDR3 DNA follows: TGCGCCAGCAGCCAACCTTACTCCTACGAGCAGTACTTC. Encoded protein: CASSQPYSYEQYF.